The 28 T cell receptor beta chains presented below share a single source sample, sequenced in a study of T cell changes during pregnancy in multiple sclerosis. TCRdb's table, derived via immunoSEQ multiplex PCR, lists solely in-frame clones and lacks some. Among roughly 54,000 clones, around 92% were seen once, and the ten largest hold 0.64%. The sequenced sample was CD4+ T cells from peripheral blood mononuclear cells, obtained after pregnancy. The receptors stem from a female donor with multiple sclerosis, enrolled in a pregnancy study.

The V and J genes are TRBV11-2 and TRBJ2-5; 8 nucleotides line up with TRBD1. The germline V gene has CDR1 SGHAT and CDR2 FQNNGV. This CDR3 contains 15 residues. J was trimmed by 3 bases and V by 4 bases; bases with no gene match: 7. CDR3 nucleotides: TGTGCCAGCAGCTCACTCAGGGGGCGCGAAGAGACCCAGTACTTC. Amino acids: CASSSLRGREETQYF.

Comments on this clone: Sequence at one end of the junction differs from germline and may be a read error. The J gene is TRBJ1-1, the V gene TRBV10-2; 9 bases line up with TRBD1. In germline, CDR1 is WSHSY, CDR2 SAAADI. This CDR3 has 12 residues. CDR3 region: CASSDPSGQGYF. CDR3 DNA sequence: TGCGCCAGCAGTGACCCGTCGGGACAGGGATATTTT.

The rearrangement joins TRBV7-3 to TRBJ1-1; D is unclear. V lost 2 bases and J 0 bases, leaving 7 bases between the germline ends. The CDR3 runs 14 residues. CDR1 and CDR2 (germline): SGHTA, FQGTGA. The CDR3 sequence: CASSLGHLNTEAFF. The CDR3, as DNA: TGTGCCAGCAGCTTAGGGCACTTGAACACTGAAGCTTTCTTT.

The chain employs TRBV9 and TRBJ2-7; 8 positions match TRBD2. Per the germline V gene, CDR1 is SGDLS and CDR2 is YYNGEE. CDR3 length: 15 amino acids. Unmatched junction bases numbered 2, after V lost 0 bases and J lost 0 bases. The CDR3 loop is CASSVAGTSSYEQYF. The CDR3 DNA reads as TGTGCCAGCAGCGTAGCCGGGACTAGCTCCTACGAGCAGTACTTC. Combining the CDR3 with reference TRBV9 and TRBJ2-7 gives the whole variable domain DSGVTQTPKHLITATGQRVTLRCSPRSGDLSVYWYQQSLDQGLQFLIQYYNGEERAKGNILERFSAQQFPDLHSELNLSSLELGDSALYFCASSVAGTSSYEQYFGPGTRLTVT.

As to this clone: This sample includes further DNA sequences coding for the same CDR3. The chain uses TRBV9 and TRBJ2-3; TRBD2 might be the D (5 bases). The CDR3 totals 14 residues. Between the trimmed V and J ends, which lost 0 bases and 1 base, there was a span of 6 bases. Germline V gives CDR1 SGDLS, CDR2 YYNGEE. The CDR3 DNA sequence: TGTGCCAGCAGCGTAGGTAGCGGCACAGATACGCAGTATTTT. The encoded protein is CASSVGSGTDTQYF. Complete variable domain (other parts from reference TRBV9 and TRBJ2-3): DSGVTQTPKHLITATGQRVTLRCSPRSGDLSVYWYQQSLDQGLQFLIQYYNGEERAKGNILERFSAQQFPDLHSELNLSSLELGDSALYFCASSVGSGTDTQYFGPGTRLTVL.

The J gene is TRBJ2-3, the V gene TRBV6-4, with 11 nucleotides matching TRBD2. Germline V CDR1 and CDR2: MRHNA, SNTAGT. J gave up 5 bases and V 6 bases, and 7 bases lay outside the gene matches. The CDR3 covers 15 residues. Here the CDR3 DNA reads TGTGCCAGCAGCCAGCTAGCGGGGGGAATAGATACGCAGTATTTT. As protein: CASSQLAGGIDTQYF.

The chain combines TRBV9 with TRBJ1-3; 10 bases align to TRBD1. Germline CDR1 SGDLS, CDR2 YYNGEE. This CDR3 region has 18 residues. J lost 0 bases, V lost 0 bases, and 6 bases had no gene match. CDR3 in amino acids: CASSVGQGASSSGNTIYF. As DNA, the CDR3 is TGTGCCAGCAGCGTAGGACAGGGGGCCTCCTCCTCTGGAAACACCATATATTTT.

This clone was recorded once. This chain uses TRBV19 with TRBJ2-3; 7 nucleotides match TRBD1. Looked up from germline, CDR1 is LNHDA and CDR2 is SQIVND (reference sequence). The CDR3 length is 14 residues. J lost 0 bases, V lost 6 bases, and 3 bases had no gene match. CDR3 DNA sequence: TGTGCCAGTAGGCAACAGGGGAGCACAGATACGCAGTATTTT. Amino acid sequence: CASRQQGSTDTQYF.

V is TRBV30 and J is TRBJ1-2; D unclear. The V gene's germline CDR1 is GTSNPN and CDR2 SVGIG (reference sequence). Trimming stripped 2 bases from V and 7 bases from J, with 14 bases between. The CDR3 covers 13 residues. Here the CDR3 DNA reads TGTGCCTGGAGTATTGCTAATCGGGGTGGCTACACCTTC. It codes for CAWSIANRGGYTF.

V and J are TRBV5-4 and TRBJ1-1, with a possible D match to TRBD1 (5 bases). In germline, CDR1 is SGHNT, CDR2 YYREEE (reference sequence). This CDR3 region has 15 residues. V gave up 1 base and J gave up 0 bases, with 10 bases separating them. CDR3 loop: CASSLYGGLNTEAFF. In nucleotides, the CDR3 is TGTGCCAGCAGCTTGTACGGGGGATTGAACACTGAAGCTTTCTTT.

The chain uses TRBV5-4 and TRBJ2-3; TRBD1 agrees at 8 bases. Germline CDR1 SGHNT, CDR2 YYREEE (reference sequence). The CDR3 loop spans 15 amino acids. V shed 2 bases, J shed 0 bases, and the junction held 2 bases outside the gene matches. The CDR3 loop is CASSFGQGSTDTQYF. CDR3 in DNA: TGTGCCAGCAGCTTCGGACAGGGCAGCACAGATACGCAGTATTTT.

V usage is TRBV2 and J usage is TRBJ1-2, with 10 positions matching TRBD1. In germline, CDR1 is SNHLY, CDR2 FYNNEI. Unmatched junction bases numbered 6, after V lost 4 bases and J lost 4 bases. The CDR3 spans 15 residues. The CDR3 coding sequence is TGTGCCAGCAGTGCCGGGACAGGGGCACTCTATGGCTACACCTTC. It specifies CASSAGTGALYGYTF.

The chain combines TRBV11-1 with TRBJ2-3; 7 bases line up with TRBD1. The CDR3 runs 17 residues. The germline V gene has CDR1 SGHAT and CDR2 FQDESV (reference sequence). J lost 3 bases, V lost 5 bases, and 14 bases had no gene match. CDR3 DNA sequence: TGTGCCAGCAGCCCAAAGACCGGCAGGGGGTTTACAGATACGCAGTATTTT. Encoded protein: CASSPKTGRGFTDTQYF.

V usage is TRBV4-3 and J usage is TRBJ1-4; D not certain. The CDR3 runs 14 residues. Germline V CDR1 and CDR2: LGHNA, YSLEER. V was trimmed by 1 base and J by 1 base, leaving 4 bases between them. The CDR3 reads CASSQGRTNEKLFF. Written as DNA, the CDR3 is TGCGCCAGCAGCCAAGGGAGAACTAATGAAAAACTGTTTTTT.

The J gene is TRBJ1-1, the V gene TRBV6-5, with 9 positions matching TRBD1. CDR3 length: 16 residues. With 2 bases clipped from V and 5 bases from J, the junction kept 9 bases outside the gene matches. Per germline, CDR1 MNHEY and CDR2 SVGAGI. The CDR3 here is CASSYTGTGQRTEAFF. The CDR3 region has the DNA TGTGCCAGCAGTTACACCGGGACAGGGCAGAGGACTGAAGCTTTCTTT.

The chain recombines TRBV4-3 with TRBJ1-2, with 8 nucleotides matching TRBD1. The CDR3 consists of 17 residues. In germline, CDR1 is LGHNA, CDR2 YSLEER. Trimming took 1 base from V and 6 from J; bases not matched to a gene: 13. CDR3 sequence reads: CASSQGVFRGLNNGYTF. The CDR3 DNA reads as TGCGCCAGCAGCCAAGGGGTTTTCAGGGGGCTTAATAATGGCTACACCTTC.

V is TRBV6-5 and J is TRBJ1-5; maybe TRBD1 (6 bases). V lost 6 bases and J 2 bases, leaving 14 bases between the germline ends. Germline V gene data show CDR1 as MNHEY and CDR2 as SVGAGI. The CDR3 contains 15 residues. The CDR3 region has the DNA TGTGCCAGCAGCCTTAACAGGGACGGCAATCAGCCCCAGCATTTT. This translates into CASSLNRDGNQPQHF.

CDR3 in DNA: TGTGCCAGTAGTCCAACGGACAGGCCGTATGGCTACACCTTC. This translates into CASSPTDRPYGYTF. This chain connects TRBV19 to TRBJ1-2; TRBD1 aligns across 7 bases. Per germline, CDR1 LNHDA and CDR2 SQIVND (reference sequence). The CDR3 contains 14 residues. V lost 5 bases, J lost 5 bases, and 8 bases stayed unmatched.

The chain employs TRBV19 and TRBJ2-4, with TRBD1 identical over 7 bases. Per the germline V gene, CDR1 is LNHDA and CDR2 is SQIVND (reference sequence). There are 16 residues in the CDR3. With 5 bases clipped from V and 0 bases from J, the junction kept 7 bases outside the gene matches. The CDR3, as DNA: TGTGCCAGTAGTTTCCTCCGACAGGGAGCCAAAAACATTCAGTACTTC. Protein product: CASSFLRQGAKNIQYF.

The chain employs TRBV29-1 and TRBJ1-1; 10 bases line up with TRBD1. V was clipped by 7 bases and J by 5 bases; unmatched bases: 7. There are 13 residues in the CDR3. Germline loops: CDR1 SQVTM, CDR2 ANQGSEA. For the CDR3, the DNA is TGCAGCGCCCGACAGGGGGCGAAGACTGAAGCTTTCTTT. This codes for CSARQGAKTEAFF.

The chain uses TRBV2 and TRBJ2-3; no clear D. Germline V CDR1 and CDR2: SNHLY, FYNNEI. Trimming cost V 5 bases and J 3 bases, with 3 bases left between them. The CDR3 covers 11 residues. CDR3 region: CASSSTDTQYF. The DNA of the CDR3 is TGTGCCAGCAGTTCGACAGATACGCAGTATTTT.

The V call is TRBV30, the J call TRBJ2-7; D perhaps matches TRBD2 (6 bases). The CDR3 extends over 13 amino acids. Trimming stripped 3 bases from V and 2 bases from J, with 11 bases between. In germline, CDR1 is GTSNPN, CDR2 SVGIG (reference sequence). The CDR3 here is CAWSAGLTYEQYF. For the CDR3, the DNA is TGTGCCTGGAGCGCGGGACTGACCTACGAGCAGTACTTC.

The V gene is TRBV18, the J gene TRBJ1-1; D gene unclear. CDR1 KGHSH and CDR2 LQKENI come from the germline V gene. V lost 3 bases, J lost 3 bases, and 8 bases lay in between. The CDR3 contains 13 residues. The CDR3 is CASSPTRDTEAFF. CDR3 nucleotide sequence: TGTGCCAGCTCACCCACTAGAGACACTGAAGCTTTCTTT.

In DNA, the CDR3 is TGTGCCAGCAGTTCGACTAGCGGGGAAGGTGGGGAGCAGTTCTTC. As protein: CASSSTSGEGGEQFF. The rearrangement joins TRBV6-8 to TRBJ2-1; the match to TRBD2 covers 11 bases. Germline V lookup: CDR1 MNHGY, CDR2 SAAAGT. Losses at the gene ends were 4 bases for V and 10 bases for J; bases not matched to a gene: 9. The CDR3 is 15 residues long.

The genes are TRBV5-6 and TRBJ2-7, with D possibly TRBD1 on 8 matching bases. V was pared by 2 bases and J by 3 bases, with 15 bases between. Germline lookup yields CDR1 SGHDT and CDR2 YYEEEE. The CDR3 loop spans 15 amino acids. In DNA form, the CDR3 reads TGTGCCAGCAGCTTTGGGGGGGACAGGTTCTACGAGCAGTACTTC. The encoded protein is CASSFGGDRFYEQYF.

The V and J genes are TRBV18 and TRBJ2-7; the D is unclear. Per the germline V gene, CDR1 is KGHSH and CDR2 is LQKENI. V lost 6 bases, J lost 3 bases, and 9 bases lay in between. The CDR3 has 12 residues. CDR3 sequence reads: CASSLPRYEQYF. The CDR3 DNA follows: TGTGCCAGCTCCCTCCCCCGCTACGAGCAGTACTTC.

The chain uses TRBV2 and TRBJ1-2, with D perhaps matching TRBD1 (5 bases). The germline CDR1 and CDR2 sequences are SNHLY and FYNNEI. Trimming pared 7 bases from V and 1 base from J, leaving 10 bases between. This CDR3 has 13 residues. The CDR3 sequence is CASIIRDNYGYTF. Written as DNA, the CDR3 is TGTGCCAGCATTATCAGGGATAACTATGGCTACACCTTC.

CDR3 region: CASSQEGAGDDYGYTF. The CDR3 coding sequence is TGTGCCAGCAGCCAAGAAGGGGCAGGCGACGACTATGGCTACACCTTC. The gene calls are TRBV4-2 and TRBJ1-2; a possible D gene is TRBD1 (5 bases). The CDR3 runs 16 residues. CDR1 and CDR2 from the germline V gene are LGHNA and YNFKEQ. Trimming removed 0 bases from V and 3 bases from J, with 14 bases in between.